This T cell receptor beta chain was recovered during a study of blood T cell repertoires in COVID-19. Study at large: Sites in the United States, Italy and Spain provided acute and convalescent COVID-19 samples.

Authors' data handling: Using reference gene primer amplification, nucleated cell counts were estimated. TCRdb's table, derived via immunoSEQ multiplex PCR, lists solely in-frame clones and lacks some. The DNA gave D and trimming, while V, J and clone size come from that table. The sample contains fewer than 400,000 clones, around 86% of which appear only once. With 8 bases removed from V and 1 base from J, the gap between germline ends came to 12 bases. Germline loops: CDR1 MNHEY, CDR2 SVGAGI. The CDR3 is made up of 14 amino acids. The receptor comes from a human donor in a cohort sampled during active COVID-19. V is TRBV6-5 and J is TRBJ1-5, with D perhaps TRBD1 (6 bases). Sequenced: peripheral blood. The CDR3 DNA is TGTGCCAGCCCTGGACAGCAAAGCAATCAGCCCCAGCATTTT. As protein: CASPGQQSNQPQHF.